The clone carrying this T cell receptor beta chain was counted a few times. As yet, its antigen is unknown. The donors, all healthy, were Caucasians living in Russia, aged roughly 6 to 100. The data belong to a study of blood T cells in healthy people across ages. Through a sample-barcoded 5' primer and a J-beta primer mix, a second PCR was run for roughly 7 to 12 cycles. Per sample, CDR3-containing paired-end reads numbered at least 2.5 million. One entry per CDR3 protein results from TCRdb running MiXCR on the 5' RACE reads. The sample records about 1.6 million distinct CDR3 sequences, 30% to 40% being singletons. Study results and limitations: A greater number of naive CD4+ cells and higher diversity distinguished long-lived donors from aged donors.

J was trimmed by 4 bases and V by 3 bases; bases with no gene match: 8. Germline V CDR1 and CDR2: KGHSH, LQKENI. The CDR3 totals 16 residues. The material sequenced was blood. The clonotype was recovered from a woman aged 30 to 39 in good health. The rearrangement links TRBV18 to TRBJ1-2; 10 nucleotides line up with TRBD1. CDR3 loop: CASSPTGQGDSYGYTF. CDR3 nucleotide sequence: TGTGCCAGCTCACCTACAGGACAGGGGGACAGCTATGGCTACACCTTC.